These 12 T cell receptor beta chains share one sample of origin, sequenced in a study of control samples from healthy donors and cancer patients. The assay was immunoSEQ multiplex PCR, and TCRdb's table has in-frame clones only and misses some. This table has over 45,000 clones, more than 70% appearing once. Source material: PBMCs. The receptors originated from a man aged 40-50 years with colorectal cancer.

V gene TRBV7-9 combines with J gene TRBJ2-1; the D is unclear. From germline, CDR1 is SEHNR and CDR2 FQNEAQ (reference sequence). This CDR3 has 14 amino acids. V lost 3 bases to trimming and J lost 0 bases, with 6 bases between them. CDR3 DNA: TGTGCCAGCAGCTTTTTACACTCCTACAATGAGCAGTTCTTC. Encoded protein: CASSFLHSYNEQFF. Based on the CDR3 plus reference TRBV7-9 and TRBJ2-1, the full variable domain is DTGVSQNPRHKITKRGQNVTFRCDPISEHNRLYWYRQTLGQGPEFLTYFQNEAQLEKSRLLSDRFSAERPKGSFSTLEIQRTEQGDSAMYLCASSFLHSYNEQFFGPGTRLTVL.

This chain connects TRBV7-9 to TRBJ2-7; TRBD1 or TRBD2 may be the D gene (5 bases each). In germline, CDR1 is SEHNR, CDR2 FQNEAQ (reference sequence). This CDR3 is 13 amino acids long. The germline V and J ends were trimmed by 2 bases and 5 bases, with 10 bases remaining between them. For the CDR3, the DNA is TGTGCCAGCAGCTTAAAGAGGGGCCACGAGCAGTACTTC. It translates to CASSLKRGHEQYF.

CDR3 region: CASSLGGTGENEQFF. The DNA for the CDR3 is TGCGCCAGCAGCTTAGGAGGGACAGGGGAAAATGAGCAGTTCTTC. This chain connects TRBV5-1 to TRBJ2-1, with 10 bases matching TRBD1. Germline V gives CDR1 SGHRS, CDR2 YFSETQ. V trimming: 2 bases; J trimming: 7 bases; junction bases outside the gene matches: 6. This CDR3 has 15 amino acids.

This chain connects TRBV9 to TRBJ2-1; 7 nucleotides match TRBD2. Germline V CDR1 and CDR2: SGDLS, YYNGEE. CDR3 size: 17 residues. V lost 0 bases to trimming and J lost 2 bases; unmatched junction nucleotides: 8. CDR3 sequence reads: CASSVGSSGTTYNEQFF. CDR3 nucleotide sequence: TGTGCCAGCAGCGTAGGTAGCAGCGGGACGACCTACAATGAGCAGTTCTTC.

The chain is built from TRBV3-1 (or the pseudogene TRBV3-2) and TRBJ1-1, with D tentatively TRBD1 (5 bases). The V gene's germline CDR1 is LGHDT and CDR2 YNNKEL (reference sequence). There are 13 residues in the CDR3. The V gene lost 4 bases and the J gene lost 11 bases, with 17 bases spanning the gap. In DNA form, the CDR3 reads TGTGCCAGCAGCCGAATCGGGACTATCAAGGCTTTCTTT. Translated, it gives CASSRIGTIKAFF.

J is TRBJ2-6 and V is TRBV5-6; no definite D call. V shed 7 bases and J shed 0 bases, with 8 bases lying between them. The CDR3 covers 14 residues. The germline V gene encodes CDR1 SGHDT and CDR2 YYEEEE. CDR3 protein: CASSVSSGANVLTF. The CDR3 DNA is TGTGCCAGCTCTGTGAGCTCTGGGGCCAACGTCCTGACTTTC. Together with reference TRBV5-6 and TRBJ2-6, the CDR3 gives the full variable domain: DAGVTQSPTHLIKTRGQQVTLRCSPKSGHDTVSWYQQALGQGPQFIFQYYEEEERQRGNFPDRFSGHQFPNYSSELNVNALLLGDSALYLCASSVSSGANVLTFGAGSRLTVL.

V and J are TRBV29-1 and TRBJ1-1; no firm D call. Germline V gives CDR1 SQVTM, CDR2 ANQGSEA. Trimming took off 1 base at V and 3 bases at J, with 6 bases between the two ends. CDR3 length equals 12 residues. The DNA of the CDR3 is TGCAGCGTTGAAGCCGACTACACTGAAGCTTTCTTT. As protein: CSVEADYTEAFF.

The gene calls are TRBV5-4 and TRBJ2-7, with D tentatively TRBD1 or TRBD2 (5 bases each). The ends were cut back, 4 bases at V and 3 bases at J, with 11 bases in the middle. The CDR3 is 13 amino acids. Germline lookup yields CDR1 SGHNT and CDR2 YYREEE (reference sequence). The CDR3 sequence is CASSPWDHYEQYF. The CDR3 DNA sequence: TGTGCCAGCAGCCCATGGGACCACTACGAGCAGTACTTC.

CDR3 in amino acids: CAWGPDIDGYTF. The CDR3 bases are TGTGCCTGGGGACCCGATATCGATGGCTACACCTTC. The rearrangement uses TRBV30 and TRBJ1-2; D uncertain. V was clipped by 5 bases and J by 6 bases, with 13 bases between them. CDR3 length: 12 residues. Per germline, CDR1 GTSNPN and CDR2 SVGIG (reference sequence).

V usage is TRBV7-9 and J usage is TRBJ1-1; 9 positions match TRBD1. Germline loops: CDR1 SEHNR, CDR2 FQNEAQ (reference sequence). CDR3 length: 15 amino acids. Germline trimming cut 3 bases from V and 4 bases from J; bases unmatched to any gene: 6. CDR3 sequence reads: CASSLEGQGFTEAFF. The CDR3 coding sequence is TGTGCCAGCAGCTTGGAGGGACAGGGTTTCACTGAAGCTTTCTTT.

The chain has TRBV3-1 (or the pseudogene TRBV3-2) and TRBJ2-1, with TRBD2 matching over 10 bases. CDR1 and CDR2 (germline): LGHDT, YNNKEL (reference sequence). The length of the CDR3 is 17 residues. V lost 3 bases, J lost 7 bases, and 12 bases stayed unmatched. The CDR3 nucleotides read TGTGCCAGCAGCCACTCTAGCGGGAGTGGGCGGGGGAATGAGCAGTTCTTC. Protein sequence: CASSHSSGSGRGNEQFF.

The J gene is TRBJ2-1, the V gene TRBV4-1, with TRBD2 matching 14 bases. The CDR3 has 18 amino acids. J was trimmed by 7 bases and V by 0 bases; bases with no gene match: 8. Germline assignment: CDR1 MGHRA and CDR2 YSYEKL. DNA for the CDR3: TGCGCCAGCAGCCAAGATCGGGGGACTAGCGGGAGAAAAAATGAGCAGTTCTTC. It yields the protein CASSQDRGTSGRKNEQFF.